This T cell receptor beta chain was profiled in a study of chemoradiotherapy in HPV16-positive cancers. Whole-study context: Candidate HPV-specific clones and shared TCR motifs came from a couple of HPV16-positive patients. Study-wide findings and caveats: Non-HPV-specific T cells did not expand in tumors during treatment, whereas candidate HPV-specific clones and E7-related motifs did.

Over chemoradiotherapy, repertoires were sampled more than once. About this clone itself: Antigen specificity is unknown.

Assay used: immunoSEQ multiplex PCR; TCRdb lists only in-frame clones, some missing. The table includes about 3,200 clones, approximately 90% detected once. Trimming shortened V by 5 bases and J by 0 bases, and 1 base separated the two germline ends. The germline V gene has CDR1 LGHNA and CDR2 YSLEER. This CDR3 is built from 11 residues. This chain connects TRBV4-3 to TRBJ2-5, with D unclear. This sample comprised blood, obtained from a patient who underwent chemoradiotherapy. The TCR comes from a human donor with HPV-associated anogenital cancer. CDR3 residues: CASSYQETQYF. The CDR3 DNA reads TGCGCCAGCAGCTACCAAGAGACCCAGTACTTC.